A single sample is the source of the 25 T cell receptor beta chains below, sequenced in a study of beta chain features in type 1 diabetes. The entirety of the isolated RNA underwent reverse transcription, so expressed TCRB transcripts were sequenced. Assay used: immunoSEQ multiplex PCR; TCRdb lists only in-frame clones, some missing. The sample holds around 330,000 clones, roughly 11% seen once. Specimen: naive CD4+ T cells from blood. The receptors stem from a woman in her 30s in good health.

The CDR3 DNA follows: TGTGCCAGCAGCGTGTACCAGGGTGGGGAAAAACTGTTTTTT. It yields the protein CASSVYQGGEKLFF. V gene TRBV9 combines with J gene TRBJ1-4; possible D gene TRBD1, 5 bases. The germline V and J ends were trimmed by 2 bases and 8 bases, with 13 bases remaining between them. This CDR3 has 14 amino acids. Germline V CDR1 and CDR2: SGDLS, YYNGEE.

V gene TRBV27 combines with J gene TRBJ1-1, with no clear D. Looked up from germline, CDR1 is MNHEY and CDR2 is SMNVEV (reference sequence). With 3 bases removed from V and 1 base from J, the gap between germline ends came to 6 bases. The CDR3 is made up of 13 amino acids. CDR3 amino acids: CASSFTGNTEAFF. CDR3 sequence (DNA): TGTGCCAGCAGTTTTACGGGGAACACTGAAGCTTTCTTT.

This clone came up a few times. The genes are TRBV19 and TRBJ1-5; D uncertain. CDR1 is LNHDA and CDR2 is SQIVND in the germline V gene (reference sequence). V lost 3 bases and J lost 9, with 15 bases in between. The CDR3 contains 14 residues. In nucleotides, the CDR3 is TGTGCCAGTAGTATCGACGCGGGATTATGGCCCCAGCATTTT. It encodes CASSIDAGLWPQHF.

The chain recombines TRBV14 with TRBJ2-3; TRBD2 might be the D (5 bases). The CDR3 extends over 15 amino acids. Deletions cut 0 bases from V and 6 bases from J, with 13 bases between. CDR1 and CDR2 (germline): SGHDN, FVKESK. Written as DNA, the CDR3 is TGTGCCAGCAGCCAAGAGTGGGAGAGGGAGGATACGCAGTATTTT. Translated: CASSQEWEREDTQYF.

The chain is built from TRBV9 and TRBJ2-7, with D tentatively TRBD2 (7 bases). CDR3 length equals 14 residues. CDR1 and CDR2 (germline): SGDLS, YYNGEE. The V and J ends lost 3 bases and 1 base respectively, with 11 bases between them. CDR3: CASSGGGKSYEQYF. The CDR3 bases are TGTGCCAGCAGCGGGGGGGGCAAATCCTACGAGCAGTACTTC.

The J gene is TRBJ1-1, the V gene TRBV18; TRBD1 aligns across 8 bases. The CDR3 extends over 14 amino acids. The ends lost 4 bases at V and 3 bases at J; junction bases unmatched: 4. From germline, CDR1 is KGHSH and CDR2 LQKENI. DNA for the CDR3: TGTGCCAGCTCACGCGACAGGGGTGACACTGAAGCTTTCTTT. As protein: CASSRDRGDTEAFF.

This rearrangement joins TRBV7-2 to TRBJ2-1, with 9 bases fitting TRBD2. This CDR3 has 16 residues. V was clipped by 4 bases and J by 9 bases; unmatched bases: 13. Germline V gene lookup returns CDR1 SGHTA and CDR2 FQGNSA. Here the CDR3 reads CASSSSGGRAPSEQFF. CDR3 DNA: TGTGCCAGCAGCTCTAGTGGCGGGAGGGCCCCAAGTGAGCAGTTCTTC.

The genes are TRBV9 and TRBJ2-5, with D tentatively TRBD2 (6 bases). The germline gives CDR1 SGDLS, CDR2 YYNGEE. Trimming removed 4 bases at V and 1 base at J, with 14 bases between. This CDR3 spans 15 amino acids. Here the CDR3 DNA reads TGTGCCAGCAGCCCCTCCCTTAGCGGCCAAGAGACCCAGTACTTC. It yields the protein CASSPSLSGQETQYF.

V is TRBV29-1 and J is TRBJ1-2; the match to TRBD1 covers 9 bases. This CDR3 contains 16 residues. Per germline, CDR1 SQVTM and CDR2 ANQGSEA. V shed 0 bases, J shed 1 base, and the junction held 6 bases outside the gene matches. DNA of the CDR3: TGCAGCGTTGAAGAGGTAGGACAGGGGATTAACTATGGCTACACCTTC. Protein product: CSVEEVGQGINYGYTF.

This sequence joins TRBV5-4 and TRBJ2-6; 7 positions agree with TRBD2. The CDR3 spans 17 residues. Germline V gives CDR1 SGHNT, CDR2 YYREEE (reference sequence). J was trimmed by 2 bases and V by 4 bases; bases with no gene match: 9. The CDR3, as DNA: TGTGCCAGCAGCCGGATGGGCGGGAGTGCTGGGGCCAACGTCCTGACTTTC. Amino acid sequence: CASSRMGGSAGANVLTF. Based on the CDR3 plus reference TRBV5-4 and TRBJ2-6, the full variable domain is ETGVTQSPTHLIKTRGQQVTLRCSSQSGHNTVSWYQQALGQGPQFIFQYYREEENGRGNFPPRFSGLQFPNYSSELNVNALELDDSALYLCASSRMGGSAGANVLTFGAGSRLTVL.

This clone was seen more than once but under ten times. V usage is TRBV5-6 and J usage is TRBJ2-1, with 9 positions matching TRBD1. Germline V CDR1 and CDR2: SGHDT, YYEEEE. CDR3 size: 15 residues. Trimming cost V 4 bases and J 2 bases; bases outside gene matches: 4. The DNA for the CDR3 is TGTGCCAGCAGCCGCTGGACAGGGGCCTACAATGAGCAGTTCTTC. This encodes CASSRWTGAYNEQFF. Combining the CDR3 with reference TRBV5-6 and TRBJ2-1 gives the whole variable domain DAGVTQSPTHLIKTRGQQVTLRCSPKSGHDTVSWYQQALGQGPQFIFQYYEEEERQRGNFPDRFSGHQFPNYSSELNVNALLLGDSALYLCASSRWTGAYNEQFFGPGTRLTVL.

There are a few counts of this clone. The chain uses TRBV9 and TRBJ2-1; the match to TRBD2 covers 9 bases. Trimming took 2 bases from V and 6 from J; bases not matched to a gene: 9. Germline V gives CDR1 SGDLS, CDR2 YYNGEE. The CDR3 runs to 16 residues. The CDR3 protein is CASSVTTGLATNEQFF. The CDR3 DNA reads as TGTGCCAGCAGCGTTACTACGGGACTAGCCACCAATGAGCAGTTCTTC.

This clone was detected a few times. CDR3 protein: CASSRTGTYEQYF. In nucleotides, the CDR3 is TGTGCCAGCTCAAGGACAGGGACCTACGAGCAGTACTTC. The V gene is TRBV18, the J gene TRBJ2-7; 8 bases match TRBD1. Germline V gene sequence: CDR1 KGHSH, CDR2 LQKENI. There are 13 residues in the CDR3. The trim removed 5 bases at V and 2 bases at J, leaving 2 bases unmatched.

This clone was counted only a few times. The CDR3 DNA sequence: TGCGCCAGCAGCGTCACCGGTGGGACAGGGTTAGACAATGAGCAGTTCTTC. It yields the protein CASSVTGGTGLDNEQFF. V gene TRBV5-1 combines with J gene TRBJ2-1; 9 bases map to TRBD1. V lost 4 bases and J lost 5; bases outside the gene matches: 13. The CDR3 length is 17 residues. The germline gives CDR1 SGHRS, CDR2 YFSETQ.

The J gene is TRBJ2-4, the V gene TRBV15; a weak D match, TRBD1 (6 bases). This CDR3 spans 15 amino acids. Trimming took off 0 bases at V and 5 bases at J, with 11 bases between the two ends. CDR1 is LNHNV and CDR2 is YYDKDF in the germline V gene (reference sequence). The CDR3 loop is CATSRDPGQQNIQYF. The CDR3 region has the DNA TGTGCCACCAGCAGAGATCCTGGACAGCAAAACATTCAGTACTTC. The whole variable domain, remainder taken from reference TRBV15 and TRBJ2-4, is DAMVIQNPRYQVTQFGKPVTLSCSQTLNHNVMYWYQQKSSQAPKLLFHYYDKDFNNEADTPDNFQSRRPNTSFCFLDIRSPGLGDTAMYLCATSRDPGQQNIQYFGAGTRLSVL.

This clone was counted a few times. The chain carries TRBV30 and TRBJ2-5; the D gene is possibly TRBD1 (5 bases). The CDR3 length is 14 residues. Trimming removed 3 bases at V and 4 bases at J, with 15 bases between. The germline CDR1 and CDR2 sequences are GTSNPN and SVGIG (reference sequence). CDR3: CAWSDGSGPETQYF. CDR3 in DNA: TGTGCCTGGAGCGACGGGTCAGGGCCAGAGACCCAGTACTTC.

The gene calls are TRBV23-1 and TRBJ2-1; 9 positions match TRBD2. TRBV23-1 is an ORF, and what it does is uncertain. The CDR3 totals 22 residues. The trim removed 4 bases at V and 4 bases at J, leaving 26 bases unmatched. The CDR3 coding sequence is TGCGCCAGCAGTCCCGGGCTTCTGGGGGAGGGGACTAGCCGTGCCAAATACAATGAGCAGTTCTTC. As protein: CASSPGLLGEGTSRAKYNEQFF.

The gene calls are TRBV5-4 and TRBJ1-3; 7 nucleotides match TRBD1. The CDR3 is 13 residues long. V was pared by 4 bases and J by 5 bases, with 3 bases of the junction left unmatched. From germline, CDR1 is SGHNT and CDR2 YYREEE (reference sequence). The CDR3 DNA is TGTGCCAGCAGCCCGGGACAGCGAAACACCATATATTTT. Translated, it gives CASSPGQRNTIYF.

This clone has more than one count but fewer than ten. CDR3 DNA sequence: TGTGCCAGCAGTTACTCGCCGGTCATCCAAGAGACCCAGTACTTC. It encodes CASSYSPVIQETQYF. The gene calls are TRBV6-6 and TRBJ2-5; D gene ambiguous. Trimming stripped 0 bases from V and 1 base from J, with 9 bases between. Per germline, CDR1 MNHNY and CDR2 SVGAGI (reference sequence). CDR3 length equals 15 residues.

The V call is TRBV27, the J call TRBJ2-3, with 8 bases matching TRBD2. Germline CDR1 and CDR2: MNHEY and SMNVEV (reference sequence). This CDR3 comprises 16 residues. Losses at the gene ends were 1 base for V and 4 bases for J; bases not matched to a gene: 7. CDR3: CASSLYAGGLSDTQYF. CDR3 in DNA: TGTGCCAGCAGTTTATATGCGGGAGGTCTCTCAGATACGCAGTATTTT.

The CDR3 loop is CASSAGTSGGIQETQYF. The CDR3 DNA sequence: TGTGCCAGCAGCGCTGGGACTAGCGGAGGAATCCAAGAGACCCAGTACTTC. The rearrangement joins TRBV9 to TRBJ2-5, with 11 positions matching TRBD2. V lost 3 bases to trimming and J lost 1 base; unmatched junction nucleotides: 8. The CDR3 has 17 amino acids. The germline CDR1 and CDR2 sequences are SGDLS and YYNGEE.

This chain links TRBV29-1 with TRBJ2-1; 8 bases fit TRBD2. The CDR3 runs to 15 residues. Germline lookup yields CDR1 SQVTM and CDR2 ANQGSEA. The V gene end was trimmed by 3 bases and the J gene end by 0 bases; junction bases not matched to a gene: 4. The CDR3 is CSVDRLASSYNEQFF. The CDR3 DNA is TGCAGCGTTGACCGACTAGCGAGCTCCTACAATGAGCAGTTCTTC.

As DNA, the CDR3 is TGTGCCAGTAGTTTCTTGACAGGGCTTTCCTACAATGAGCAGTTCTTC. Its translation is CASSFLTGLSYNEQFF. The chain employs TRBV19 and TRBJ2-1; 7 positions match TRBD1. The CDR3 runs 16 residues. Germline V gene sequence: CDR1 LNHDA, CDR2 SQIVND (reference sequence). Trimming removed 5 bases from V and 1 base from J; junction bases left unmatched: 8.

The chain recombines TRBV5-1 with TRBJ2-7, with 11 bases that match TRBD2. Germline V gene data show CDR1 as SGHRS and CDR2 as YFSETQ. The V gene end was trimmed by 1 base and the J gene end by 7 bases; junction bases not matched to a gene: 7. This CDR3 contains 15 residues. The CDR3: CASSLTSGRPGEQYF. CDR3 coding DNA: TGCGCCAGCAGCTTGACTAGCGGGAGACCGGGGGAGCAGTACTTC.

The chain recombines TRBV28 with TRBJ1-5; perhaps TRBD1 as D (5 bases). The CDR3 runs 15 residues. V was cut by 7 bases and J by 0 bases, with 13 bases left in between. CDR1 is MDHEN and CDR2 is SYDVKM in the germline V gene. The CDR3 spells CASTNQGGSNQPQHF. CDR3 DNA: TGTGCCAGCACCAACCAGGGAGGTAGCAATCAGCCCCAGCATTTT.